The entry that follows covers one T cell receptor beta chain sequence. The record originates from a study of OX40 agonist ivuxolimab in advanced cancers. Study-wide background: The mean age was roughly 60 years, ranging from about 23 to 79, with less than 90% of participants male.

TCRdb's copy holds only in-frame clones and misses some; the assay was immunoSEQ multiplex PCR. The repertoire holds 50,000 to 65,000 clones, with approximately 86% as singletons. V was pared by 0 bases and J by 4 bases, with 4 bases between. In germline, CDR1 is SGHDN, CDR2 FVKESK. This CDR3 is 13 amino acids long. This receptor was obtained from an adult with an advanced solid tumor such as melanoma, head and neck, liver or kidney cancer. The gene calls are TRBV14 and TRBJ1-5; D is unclear. This specimen was CD4+ or CD8+ T cells sorted from blood, taken in a trial of the OX40 agonist ivuxolimab. CDR3 DNA: TGTGCCAGCAGCCAAGATAGGAATCAGCCCCAGCATTTT. It translates to CASSQDRNQPQHF.